This T cell receptor (beta chain) was sequenced in a study of cytomegalovirus exposure and HLA in healthy donors. Turning to the study itself: The same platform was used for the 90 to 150 validation repertoires and the 600 to 700 first-cohort repertoires, a later analysis reported.

As to this clone: Its matching antigen is unknown.

Only in-frame clones appear in the TCRdb table, and some are missing; sequencing was by immunoSEQ multiplex PCR. In the table there are 120,000 to 150,000 clones, around 90% of which are singletons. From germline, CDR1 is MNHEY and CDR2 SVGAGI. CDR3 length equals 12 residues. V shed 4 bases and J shed 3 bases, with 7 bases lying between them. Overall study results and limits: Researchers catalogued over 150 TCR beta chains as cytomegalovirus-associated. In vitro confirmation showed three CMV-associated chains to be CMV antigen specific.

The donors were members of the roughly 120-subject validation cohort (separate from the approximately 650-subject first cohort). The chain uses TRBV6-5 and TRBJ2-7; tentatively, D is TRBD1 (5 bases). The sequence was collected from a woman between 18 and 29 years old in good health and CMV-seropositive. Sequenced input: PBMCs. The CDR3 DNA is TGTGCCAGCAGTTTTACAGGCTACGAGCAGTACTTC. Protein sequence: CASSFTGYEQYF.